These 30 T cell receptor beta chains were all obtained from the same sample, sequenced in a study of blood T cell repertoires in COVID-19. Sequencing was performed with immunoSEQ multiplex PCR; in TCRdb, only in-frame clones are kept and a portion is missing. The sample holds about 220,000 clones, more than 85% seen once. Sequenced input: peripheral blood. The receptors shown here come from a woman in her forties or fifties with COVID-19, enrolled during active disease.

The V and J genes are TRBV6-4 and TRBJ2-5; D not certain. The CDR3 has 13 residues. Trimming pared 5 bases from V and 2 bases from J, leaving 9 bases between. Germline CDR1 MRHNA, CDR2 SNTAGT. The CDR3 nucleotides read TGTGCCAGCAGTTACACGCCGCAAGAGACCCAGTACTTC. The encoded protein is CASSYTPQETQYF.

CDR3 in amino acids: CASSYYAGRGRGAGELFF. In nucleotides, the CDR3 is TGTGCCAGCAGTTACTATGCCGGCAGGGGGCGAGGTGCCGGGGAGCTGTTTTTT. This chain links TRBV6-2 or TRBV6-3 with TRBJ2-2, with TRBD1 identical over 8 bases. Germline CDR1 reads MNHEY; CDR2 reads SVGEGT. The CDR3 covers 18 residues. J was trimmed by 6 bases and V by 1 base; bases with no gene match: 13.

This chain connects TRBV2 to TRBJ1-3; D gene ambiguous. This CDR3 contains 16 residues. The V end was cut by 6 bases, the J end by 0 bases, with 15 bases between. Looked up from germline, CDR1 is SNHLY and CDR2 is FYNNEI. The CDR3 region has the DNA TGTGCCAGCAGGGGATACGGGATCCTCTCTGGAAACACCATATATTTT. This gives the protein CASRGYGILSGNTIYF.

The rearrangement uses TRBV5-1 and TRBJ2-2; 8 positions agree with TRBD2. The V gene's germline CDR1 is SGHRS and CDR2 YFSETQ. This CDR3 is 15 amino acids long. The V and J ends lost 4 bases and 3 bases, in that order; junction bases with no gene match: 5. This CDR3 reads CASSRRGADTGELFF. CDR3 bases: TGCGCCAGCAGCCGGCGGGGGGCGGACACCGGGGAGCTGTTTTTT.

The CDR3 reads CASSHRGLTGVYSPLHF. The CDR3, as DNA: TGCGCCAGCAGCCACCGAGGCCTGACAGGGGTTTATTCACCCCTCCACTTT. The chain links TRBV4-1 to TRBJ1-6, with 8 bases lining up with TRBD1. CDR1 and CDR2 (germline): MGHRA, YSYEKL. V shed 3 bases and J 8 bases; nucleotides not matched to a gene: 12. The CDR3 runs to 17 residues.

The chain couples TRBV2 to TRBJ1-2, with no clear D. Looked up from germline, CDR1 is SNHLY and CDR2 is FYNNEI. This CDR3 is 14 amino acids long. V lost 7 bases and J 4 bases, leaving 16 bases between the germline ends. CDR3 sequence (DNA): TGTGCCAGCAAAGTGGAGGGAGGGAGCTATGGCTACACCTTC. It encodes CASKVEGGSYGYTF.

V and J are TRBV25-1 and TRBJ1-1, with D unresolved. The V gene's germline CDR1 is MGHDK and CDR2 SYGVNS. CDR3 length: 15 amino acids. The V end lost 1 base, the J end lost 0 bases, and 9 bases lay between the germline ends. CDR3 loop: CASSESYSLNTEAFF. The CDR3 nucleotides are TGTGCCAGCAGTGAATCCTACAGCTTGAACACTGAAGCTTTCTTT.

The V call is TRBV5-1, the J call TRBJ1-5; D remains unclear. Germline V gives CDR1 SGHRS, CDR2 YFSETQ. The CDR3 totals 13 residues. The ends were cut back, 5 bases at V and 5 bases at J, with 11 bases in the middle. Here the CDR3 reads CASRTLRDQPQHF. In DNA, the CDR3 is TGCGCCAGCAGGACTCTGAGAGATCAGCCCCAGCATTTT.

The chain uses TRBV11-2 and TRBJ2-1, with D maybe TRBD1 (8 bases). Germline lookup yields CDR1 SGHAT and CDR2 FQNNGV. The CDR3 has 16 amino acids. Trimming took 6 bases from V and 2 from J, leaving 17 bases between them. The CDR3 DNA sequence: TGTGCCAGCAGACCGAACAGGGGGAGGGCCTACAATGAGCAGTTCTTC. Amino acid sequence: CASRPNRGRAYNEQFF.

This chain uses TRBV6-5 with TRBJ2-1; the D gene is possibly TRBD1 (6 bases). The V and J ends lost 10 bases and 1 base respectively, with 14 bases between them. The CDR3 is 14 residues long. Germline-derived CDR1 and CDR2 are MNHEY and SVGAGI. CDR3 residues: CATFRGWSYNEQFF. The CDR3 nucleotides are TGTGCCACCTTCAGGGGATGGTCCTACAATGAGCAGTTCTTC.

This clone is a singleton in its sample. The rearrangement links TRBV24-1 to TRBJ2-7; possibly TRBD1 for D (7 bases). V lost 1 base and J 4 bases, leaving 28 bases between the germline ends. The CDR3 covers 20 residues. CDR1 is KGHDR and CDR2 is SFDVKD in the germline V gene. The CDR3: CATSDLPGGRGSLTLYEQYV. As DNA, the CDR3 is TGTGCCACCAGTGATTTACCCGGGGGCAGGGGGTCCCTGACCCTTTACGAGCAGTACGTC.

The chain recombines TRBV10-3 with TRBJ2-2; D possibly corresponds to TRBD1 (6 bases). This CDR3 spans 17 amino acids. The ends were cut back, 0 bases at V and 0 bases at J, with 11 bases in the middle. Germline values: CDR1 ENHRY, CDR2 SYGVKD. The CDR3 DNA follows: TGTGCCATCAGTGAGTCCGAGGACAGATCGAACACCGGGGAGCTGTTTTTT. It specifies CAISESEDRSNTGELFF.

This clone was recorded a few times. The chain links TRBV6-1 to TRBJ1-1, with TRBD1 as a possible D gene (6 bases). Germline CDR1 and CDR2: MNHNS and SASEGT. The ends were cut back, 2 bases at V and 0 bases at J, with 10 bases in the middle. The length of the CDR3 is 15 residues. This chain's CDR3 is CASSEQGPMNTEAFF. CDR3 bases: TGTGCCAGCAGTGAACAGGGGCCCATGAACACTGAAGCTTTCTTT.

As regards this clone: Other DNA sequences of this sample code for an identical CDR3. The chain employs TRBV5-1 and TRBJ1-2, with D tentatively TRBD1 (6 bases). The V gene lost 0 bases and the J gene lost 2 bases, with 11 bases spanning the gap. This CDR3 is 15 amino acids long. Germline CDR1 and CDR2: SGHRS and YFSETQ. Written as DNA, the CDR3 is TGCGCCAGCAGCTTGGATAGGGGGATGAACTATGGCTACACCTTC. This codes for CASSLDRGMNYGYTF.

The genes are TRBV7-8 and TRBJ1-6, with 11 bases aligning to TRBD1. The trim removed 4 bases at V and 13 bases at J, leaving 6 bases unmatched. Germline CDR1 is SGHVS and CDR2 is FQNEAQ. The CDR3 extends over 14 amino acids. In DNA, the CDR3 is TGTGCCAGCAGCTACGGGACAGGGGGGTGGCCCCTCCACTTT. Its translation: CASSYGTGGWPLHF.

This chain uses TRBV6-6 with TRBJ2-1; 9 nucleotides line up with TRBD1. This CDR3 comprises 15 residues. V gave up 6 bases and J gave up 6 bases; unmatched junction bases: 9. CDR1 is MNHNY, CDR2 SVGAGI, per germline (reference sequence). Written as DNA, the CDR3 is TGTGCCAGCAGCGACCCGGGACAGGGATCCAATGAGCAGTTCTTC. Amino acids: CASSDPGQGSNEQFF.

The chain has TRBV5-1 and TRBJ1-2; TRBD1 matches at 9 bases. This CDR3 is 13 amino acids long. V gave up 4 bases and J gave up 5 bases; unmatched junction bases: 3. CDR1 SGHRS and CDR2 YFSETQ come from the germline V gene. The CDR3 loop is CASSQDRGYGYTF. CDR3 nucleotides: TGCGCCAGCAGCCAAGACAGGGGGTATGGCTACACCTTC.

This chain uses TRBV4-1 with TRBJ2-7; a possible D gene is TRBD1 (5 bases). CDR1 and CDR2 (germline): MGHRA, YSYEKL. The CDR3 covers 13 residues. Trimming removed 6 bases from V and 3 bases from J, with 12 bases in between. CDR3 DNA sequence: TGCGCCAGCAGTTCCGACAGACTCTACGAGCAGTACTTC. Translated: CASSSDRLYEQYF.

The CDR3 DNA reads as TGCGCCAGCAGCACCTCGAGCTATGGCTACACCTTC. It is translated as CASSTSSYGYTF. V gene TRBV5-1 combines with J gene TRBJ1-2; D unresolved. The CDR3 loop spans 12 amino acids. CDR1 and CDR2 from the germline V gene are SGHRS and YFSETQ. Trimming took 4 bases from V and 4 from J, leaving 8 bases between them.

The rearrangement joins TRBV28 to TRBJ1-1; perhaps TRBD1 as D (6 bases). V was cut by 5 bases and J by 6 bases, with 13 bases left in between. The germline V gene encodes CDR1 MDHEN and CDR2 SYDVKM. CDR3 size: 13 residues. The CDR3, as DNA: TGTGCCAGCAGTATTTCAGGGGAACCTGAAGCTTTCTTT. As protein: CASSISGEPEAFF.

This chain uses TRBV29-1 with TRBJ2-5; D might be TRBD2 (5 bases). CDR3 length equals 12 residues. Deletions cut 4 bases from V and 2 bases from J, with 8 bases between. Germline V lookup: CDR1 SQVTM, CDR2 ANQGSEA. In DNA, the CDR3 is TGCAGCGTTGGGACTCCGCAAGAGACCCAGTACTTC. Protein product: CSVGTPQETQYF.

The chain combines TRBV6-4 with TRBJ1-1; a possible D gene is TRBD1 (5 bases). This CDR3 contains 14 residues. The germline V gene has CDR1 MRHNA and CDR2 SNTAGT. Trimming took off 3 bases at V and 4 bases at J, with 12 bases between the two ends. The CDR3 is CASSESRGGTEAFF. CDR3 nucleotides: TGTGCCAGCAGTGAGTCAAGGGGAGGCACTGAAGCTTTCTTT.

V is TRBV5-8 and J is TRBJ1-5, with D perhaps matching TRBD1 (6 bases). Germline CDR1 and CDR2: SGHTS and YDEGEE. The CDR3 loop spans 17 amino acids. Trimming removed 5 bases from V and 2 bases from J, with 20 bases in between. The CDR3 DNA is TGTGCCAGCAGTTACCTTCTAGGGGGTAGAGGCAATCAGCCCCAGCATTTT. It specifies CASSYLLGGRGNQPQHF.

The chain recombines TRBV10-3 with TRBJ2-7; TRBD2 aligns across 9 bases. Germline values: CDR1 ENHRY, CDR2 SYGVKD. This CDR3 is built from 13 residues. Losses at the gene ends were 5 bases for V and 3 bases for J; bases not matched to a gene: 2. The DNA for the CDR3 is TGTGCCATCAGTTTTAGCGGGGGCTACGAGCAGTACTTC. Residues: CAISFSGGYEQYF.

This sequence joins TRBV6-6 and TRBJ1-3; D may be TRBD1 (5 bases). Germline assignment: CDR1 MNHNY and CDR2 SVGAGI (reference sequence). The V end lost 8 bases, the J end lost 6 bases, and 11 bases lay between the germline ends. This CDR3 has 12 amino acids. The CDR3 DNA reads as TGTGCCAGCGAGGGAGGGGCAAACACCATATATTTT. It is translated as CASEGGANTIYF.

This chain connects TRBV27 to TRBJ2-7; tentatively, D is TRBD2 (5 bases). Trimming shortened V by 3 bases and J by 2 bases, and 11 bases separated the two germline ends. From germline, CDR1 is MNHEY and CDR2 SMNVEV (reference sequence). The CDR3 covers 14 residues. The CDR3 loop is CASSFRGFPYEQYF. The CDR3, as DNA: TGTGCCAGCAGTTTCCGGGGATTTCCCTACGAGCAGTACTTC.

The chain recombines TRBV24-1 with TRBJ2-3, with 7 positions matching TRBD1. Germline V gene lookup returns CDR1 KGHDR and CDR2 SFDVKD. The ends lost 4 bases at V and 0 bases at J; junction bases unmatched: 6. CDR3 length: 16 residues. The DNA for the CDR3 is TGTGCCACCAGTGACCCCGGGACAGCTAGCACAGATACGCAGTATTTT. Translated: CATSDPGTASTDTQYF.

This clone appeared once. The CDR3 bases are TGTGCCAGTAGTTGGGGGGGCCTCACAGATACGCAGTATTTT. Its protein is CASSWGGLTDTQYF. The chain links TRBV19 to TRBJ2-3, with D possibly TRBD2 on 7 matching bases. This CDR3 is 14 amino acids long. Germline lookup yields CDR1 LNHDA and CDR2 SQIVND (reference sequence). Trimming shortened V by 5 bases and J by 2 bases, and 11 bases separated the two germline ends.

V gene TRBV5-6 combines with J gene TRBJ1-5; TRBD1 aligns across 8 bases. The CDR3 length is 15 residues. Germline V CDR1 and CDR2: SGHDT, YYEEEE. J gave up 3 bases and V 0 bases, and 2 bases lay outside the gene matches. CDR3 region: CASSLAGGPNQPQHF. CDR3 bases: TGTGCCAGCAGCTTGGCAGGGGGCCCCAATCAGCCCCAGCATTTT.

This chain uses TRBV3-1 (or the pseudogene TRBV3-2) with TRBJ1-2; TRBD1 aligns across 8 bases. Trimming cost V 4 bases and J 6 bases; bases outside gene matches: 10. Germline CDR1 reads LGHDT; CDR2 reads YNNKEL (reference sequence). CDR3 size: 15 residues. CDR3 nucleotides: TGTGCCAGCAGCCTCTTCAGACAGGGGACTAATGGCTACACCTTC. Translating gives CASSLFRQGTNGYTF.